These 3 T cell receptor beta chains originate from one sample sequenced in a study of cytomegalovirus exposure and HLA in healthy donors. With 60 Vbeta and 13 Jbeta primers, the PCR was carried out. Here immunoSEQ multiplex PCR was the method, and the copy in TCRdb shows in-frame clones only, minus some. This table holds 120,000 to 150,000 clones, roughly a tenth found once. Input material: PBMCs. The receptors were sampled from a male donor in good health and CMV-seronegative.

This chain links TRBV28 with TRBJ1-2; 10 bases are shared with TRBD1. J lost 2 bases, V lost 6 bases, and 3 bases had no gene match. This CDR3 spans 14 amino acids. Germline values: CDR1 MDHEN, CDR2 SYDVKM. CDR3 amino acids: CASRTTGGNYGYTF. DNA of the CDR3: TGTGCCAGCAGGACGACAGGGGGCAACTATGGCTACACCTTC.

This clone showed up just a few times. The same CDR3 also results from other DNA sequences found in this sample. This chain uses TRBV27 with TRBJ2-7; D unresolved. V lost 4 bases and J lost 4, with 5 bases in between. The CDR3 extends over 11 amino acids. Germline-derived CDR1 and CDR2 are MNHEY and SMNVEV (reference sequence). CDR3 protein: CASSSLYEQYF. Here the CDR3 DNA reads TGTGCCAGCAGTTCACTTTACGAGCAGTACTTC.

This chain joins TRBV6-5 and TRBJ2-7; 10 bases align to TRBD2. Germline CDR1 is MNHEY and CDR2 is SVGAGI. V was pared by 5 bases and J by 2 bases, with 6 bases of the junction left unmatched. The CDR3 sequence is 15 residues long. The CDR3 DNA reads as TGTGCCAGCAGTCCGACTAGCGGGCAAACCTACGAGCAGTACTTC. Protein product: CASSPTSGQTYEQYF.